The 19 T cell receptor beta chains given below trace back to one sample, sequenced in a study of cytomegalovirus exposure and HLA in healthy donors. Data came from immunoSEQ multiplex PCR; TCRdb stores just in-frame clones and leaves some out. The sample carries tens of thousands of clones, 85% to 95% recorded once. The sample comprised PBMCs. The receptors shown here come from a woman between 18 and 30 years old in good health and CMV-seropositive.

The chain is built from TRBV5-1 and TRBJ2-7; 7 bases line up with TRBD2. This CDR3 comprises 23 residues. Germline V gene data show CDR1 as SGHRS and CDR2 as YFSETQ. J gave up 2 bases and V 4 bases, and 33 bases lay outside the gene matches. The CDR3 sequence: CASSPSPDHPMRLQSGIPYEQYF. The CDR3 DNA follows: TGCGCCAGCAGCCCCTCCCCTGACCATCCAATGAGGCTTCAAAGCGGGATCCCCTACGAGCAGTACTTC.

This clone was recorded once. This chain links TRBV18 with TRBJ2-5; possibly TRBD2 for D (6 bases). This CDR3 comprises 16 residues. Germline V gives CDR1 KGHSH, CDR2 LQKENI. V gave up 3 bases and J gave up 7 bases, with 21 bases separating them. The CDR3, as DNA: TGTGCCAGCTCACCGGGGCTTGCGGGACCATTTACGACCCAGTACTTC. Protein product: CASSPGLAGPFTTQYF.

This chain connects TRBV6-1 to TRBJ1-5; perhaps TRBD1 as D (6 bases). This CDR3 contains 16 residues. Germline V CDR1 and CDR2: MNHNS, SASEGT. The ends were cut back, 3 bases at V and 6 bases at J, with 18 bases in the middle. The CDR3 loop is CASSDTRTASGQPQHF. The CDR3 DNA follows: TGTGCCAGCAGTGACACCCGGACAGCCTCGGGTCAGCCCCAGCATTTT.

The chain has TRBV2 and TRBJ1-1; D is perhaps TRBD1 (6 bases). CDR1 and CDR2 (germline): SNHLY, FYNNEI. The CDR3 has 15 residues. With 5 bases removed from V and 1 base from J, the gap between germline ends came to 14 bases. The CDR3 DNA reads TGTGCCAGCAGTATTCGACAGGACGGGAACACTGAAGCTTTCTTT. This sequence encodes CASSIRQDGNTEAFF.

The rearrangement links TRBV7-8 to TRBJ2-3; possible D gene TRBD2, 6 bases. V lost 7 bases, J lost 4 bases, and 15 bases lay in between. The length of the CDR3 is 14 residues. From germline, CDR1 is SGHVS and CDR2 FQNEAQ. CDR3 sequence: CASKILAEADTQYF. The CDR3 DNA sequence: TGTGCCAGCAAAATATTAGCGGAGGCAGATACGCAGTATTTT.

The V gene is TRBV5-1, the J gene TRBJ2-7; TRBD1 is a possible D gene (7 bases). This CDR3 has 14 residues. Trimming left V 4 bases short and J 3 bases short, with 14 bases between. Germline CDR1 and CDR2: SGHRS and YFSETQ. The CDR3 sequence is CASSSIQGGYEQYF. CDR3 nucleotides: TGCGCCAGCAGCAGTATTCAGGGGGGCTACGAGCAGTACTTC.

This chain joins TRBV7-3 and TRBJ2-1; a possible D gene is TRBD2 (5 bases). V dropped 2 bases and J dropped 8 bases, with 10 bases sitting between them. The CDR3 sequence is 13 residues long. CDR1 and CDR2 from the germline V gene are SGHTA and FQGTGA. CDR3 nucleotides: TGTGCCAGCAGCTTAGGAAGAGCGGATGAGCAGTTCTTC. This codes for CASSLGRADEQFF.

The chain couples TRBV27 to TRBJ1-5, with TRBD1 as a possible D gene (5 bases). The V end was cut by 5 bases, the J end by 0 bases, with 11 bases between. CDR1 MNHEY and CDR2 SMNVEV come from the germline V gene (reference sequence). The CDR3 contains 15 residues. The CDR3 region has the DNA TGTGCCAGCAGTGGGGGGGTATATAGCAATCAGCCCCAGCATTTT. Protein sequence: CASSGGVYSNQPQHF.

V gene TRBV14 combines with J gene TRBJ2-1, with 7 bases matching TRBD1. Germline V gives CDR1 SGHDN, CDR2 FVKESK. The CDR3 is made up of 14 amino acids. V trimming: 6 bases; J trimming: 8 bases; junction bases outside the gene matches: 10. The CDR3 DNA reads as TGTGCCAGCAGTCTAGGACAGGTTGAGGATGAGCAGTTCTTC. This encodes CASSLGQVEDEQFF.

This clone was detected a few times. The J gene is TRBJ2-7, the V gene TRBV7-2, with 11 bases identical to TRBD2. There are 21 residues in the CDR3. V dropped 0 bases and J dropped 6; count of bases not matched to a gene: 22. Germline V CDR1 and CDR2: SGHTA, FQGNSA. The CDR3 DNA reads TGTGCCAGCAGCTTAGCTACCGTGAGATTAACCACTAGCGGGAGACAGGGCGAGCAGTACTTC. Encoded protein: CASSLATVRLTTSGRQGEQYF.

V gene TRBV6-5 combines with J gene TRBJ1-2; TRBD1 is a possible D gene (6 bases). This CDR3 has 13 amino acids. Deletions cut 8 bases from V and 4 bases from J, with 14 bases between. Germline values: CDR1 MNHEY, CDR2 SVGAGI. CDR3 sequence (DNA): TGTGCCAGCCGGACAGTGTCCCTCTATGGCTACACCTTC. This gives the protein CASRTVSLYGYTF.

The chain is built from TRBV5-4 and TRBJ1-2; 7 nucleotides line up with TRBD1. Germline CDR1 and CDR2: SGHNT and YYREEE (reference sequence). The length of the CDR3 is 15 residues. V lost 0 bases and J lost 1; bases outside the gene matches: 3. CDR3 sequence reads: CASSLGQGVNYGYTF. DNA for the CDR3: TGTGCCAGCAGCTTGGGTCAGGGGGTTAACTATGGCTACACCTTC.

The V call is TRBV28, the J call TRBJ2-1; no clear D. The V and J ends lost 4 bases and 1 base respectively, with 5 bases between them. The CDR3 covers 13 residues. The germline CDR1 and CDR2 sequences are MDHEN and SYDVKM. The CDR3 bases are TGTGCCAGCAGTTCAGAATCCTACAATGAGCAGTTCTTC. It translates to CASSSESYNEQFF.

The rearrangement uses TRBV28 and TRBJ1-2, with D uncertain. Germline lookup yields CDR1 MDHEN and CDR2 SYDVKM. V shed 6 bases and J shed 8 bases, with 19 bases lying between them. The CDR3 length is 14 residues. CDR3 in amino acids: CASRSTAWSAGYTF. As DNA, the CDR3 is TGTGCCAGCAGATCCACAGCCTGGTCCGCGGGCTACACCTTC.

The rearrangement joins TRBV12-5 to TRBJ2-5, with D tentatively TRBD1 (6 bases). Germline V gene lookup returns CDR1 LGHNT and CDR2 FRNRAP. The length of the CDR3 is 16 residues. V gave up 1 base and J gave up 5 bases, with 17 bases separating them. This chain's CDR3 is CASGLAPSTGPETQYF. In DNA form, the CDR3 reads TGTGCTAGTGGTTTGGCACCTTCGACAGGTCCGGAGACCCAGTACTTC. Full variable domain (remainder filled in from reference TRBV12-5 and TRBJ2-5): DARVTQTPRHKVTEMGQEVTMRCQPILGHNTVFWYRQTMMQGLELLAYFRNRAPLDDSGMPKDRFSAEMPDATLATLKIQPSEPRDSAVYFCASGLAPSTGPETQYFGPGTRLLVL.

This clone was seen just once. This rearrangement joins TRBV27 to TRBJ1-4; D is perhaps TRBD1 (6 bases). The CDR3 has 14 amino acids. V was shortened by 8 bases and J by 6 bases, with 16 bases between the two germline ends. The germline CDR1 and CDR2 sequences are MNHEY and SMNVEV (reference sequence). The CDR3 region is CASRNRVRDEKLFF. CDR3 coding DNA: TGTGCCAGCCGCAACAGGGTTCGCGATGAAAAACTGTTTTTT.

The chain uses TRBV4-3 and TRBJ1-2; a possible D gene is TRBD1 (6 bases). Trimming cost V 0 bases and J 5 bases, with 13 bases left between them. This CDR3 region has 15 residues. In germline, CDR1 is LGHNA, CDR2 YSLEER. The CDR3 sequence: CASSQEFTGIYGYTF. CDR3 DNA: TGCGCCAGCAGCCAAGAGTTTACAGGGATTTATGGCTACACCTTC.

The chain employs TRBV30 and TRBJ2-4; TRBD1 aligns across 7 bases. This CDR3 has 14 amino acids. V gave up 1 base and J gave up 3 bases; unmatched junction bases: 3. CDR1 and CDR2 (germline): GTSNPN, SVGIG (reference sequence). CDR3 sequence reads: CAWSAGTVKNIQYF. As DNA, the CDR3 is TGTGCCTGGAGTGCAGGGACAGTCAAAAACATTCAGTACTTC.

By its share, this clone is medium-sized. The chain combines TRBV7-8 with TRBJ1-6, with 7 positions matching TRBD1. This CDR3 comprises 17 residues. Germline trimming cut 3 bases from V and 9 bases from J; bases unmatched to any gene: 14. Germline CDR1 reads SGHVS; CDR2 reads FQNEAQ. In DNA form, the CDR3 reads TGTGCCAGCAGCTTTGGCGGATACACAGGGGTCGCTTCACCCCTCCACTTT. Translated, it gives CASSFGGYTGVASPLHF.